Listed below are T cell receptor beta chains from one sample, sequenced in a study of PD-1 blockade in classical Hodgkin lymphoma. Assay used: immunoSEQ multiplex PCR; TCRdb lists only in-frame clones, some missing. The data contain some 62,000 clones, 88% of them seen just once; the ten biggest clones take up approximately 12%. Sequences were derived from peripheral blood mononuclear cells (PBMCs), sampled at baseline. All receptors derive from a human donor with classical Hodgkin lymphoma. The CDR3 runs from the conserved cysteine through the conserved F or W. The order of the fields is J gene, D gene, V gene, clone size, CDR3 DNA, CDR3 protein. A D gene is named only where the DNA matches it firmly. Where a row states a size, it is once, few, many or the class of an expanded clone; other rows omit it.

TRBJ1-4 - TRBV4-3 - TGCGCCAGCAGCCAAGTGAGGGGGGGTAATGAAAAACTGTTTTTT CASSQVRGGNEKLFF
TRBJ2-3 TRBD1 TRBV5-1 - TGCGCCAGCACCACCTGGGACAGGGGCCCAGATACGCAGTATTTT CASTTWDRGPDTQYF
TRBJ1-5 - TRBV6-4 - TGTGCCAGCAGTGACGGGGATAGCAATCAGCCCCAGCATTTT CASSDGDSNQPQHF
TRBJ2-2 TRBD2 TRBV4-2 - TGTGCCAGCAGCTTGGGACTAGCGGGGGGACCGAACACCGGGGAGCTGTTTTTT CASSLGLAGGPNTGELFF
TRBJ2-1 - TRBV19 - TGTGCCAGTAGTCAAGGACGGACGGCCTACAATGAGCAGTTCTTC CASSQGRTAYNEQFF
TRBJ2-1 - TRBV21-1 once TGTGCCAGCAGCAAAGTCCGCGGGACTAGCGGGGGGGCGAACAATGAGCAGTTCTTC CASSKVRGTSGGANNEQFF
TRBJ2-5 TRBD2 TRBV14 - TGTGCCAGCAGCCGATTCTCACCCATGGGACTATCGGGGGTCGATTTGACCCAGTACTTC CASSRFSPMGLSGVDLTQYF
TRBJ2-7 - TRBV14 - TGTGCCAGCAGCCAAGCCCTAGTCGGGGTCTCCTACGAGCAGTACTTC CASSQALVGVSYEQYF
TRBJ1-2 TRBD1 TRBV7-7 - TGTGCCAGCAGTGAAGGACAGGGGAGTAACTATGGCTACACCTTC CASSEGQGSNYGYTF
TRBJ1-5 - TRBV19 few TGTGCCAGTACCCCCCGTCGGGTACAGAGCAATCAGCCCCAGCATTTT CASTPRRVQSNQPQHF